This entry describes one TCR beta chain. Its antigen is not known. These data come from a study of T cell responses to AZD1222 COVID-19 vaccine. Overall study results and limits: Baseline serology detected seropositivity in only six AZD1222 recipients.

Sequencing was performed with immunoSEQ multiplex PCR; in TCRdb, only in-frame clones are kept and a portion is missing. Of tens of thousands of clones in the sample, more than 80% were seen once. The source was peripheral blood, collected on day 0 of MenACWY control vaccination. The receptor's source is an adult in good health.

CDR3 region: CASSQDEKRDKPYEQYF. Written as DNA, the CDR3 is TGTGCCAGCAGCCAAGACGAAAAAAGGGACAAACCCTACGAGCAGTACTTC. V gene TRBV3-1 (or the pseudogene TRBV3-2) combines with J gene TRBJ2-7; D is possibly TRBD1 (6 bases). Trimming removed 0 bases at V and 2 bases at J, with 17 bases between. This CDR3 has 17 residues. CDR1 LGHDT and CDR2 YNNKEL come from the germline V gene (reference sequence).